The 17 T cell receptor beta chains in this list originate from one sample, sequenced in a study of spatial heterogeneity in lung cancer. Time point defined: blood at routine non-recurrence follow-up after resection. From the 5' RACE reads, TCRdb called clonotypes with MiXCR, one entry per CDR3 protein. Altogether about 36,000 distinct CDR3 sequences are present, 6% to 9.5% being singletons, with the ten largest covering approximately 8.8%. The starting material was PBMCs, obtained at follow-up. These receptors came from a male donor with early-stage non-small cell lung cancer.

This clonotype was counted at least ten times. This chain uses TRBV19 with TRBJ2-2, with 7 positions matching TRBD2. This CDR3 contains 16 residues. The germline CDR1 and CDR2 sequences are LNHDA and SQIVND (reference sequence). With V trimmed by 0 bases and J by 5 bases, 6 bases remained unmatched. The CDR3 region has the DNA TGTGCCAGTAGTATAGATCAGACAGCGGGGACCGGGGAGCTGTTTTTT. Translating it yields CASSIDQTAGTGELFF.

V usage is TRBV20-1 and J usage is TRBJ2-5, with D perhaps TRBD1 (6 bases). Germline CDR1 and CDR2: DFQATT and SNEGSKA (reference sequence). Deletions cut 5 bases from V and 10 bases from J, with 20 bases between. The length of the CDR3 is 13 residues. The CDR3 coding sequence is TGCAGTGCTCCCTCAGGAGGACAGCCTAGCCAGTACTTC. Translation: CSAPSGGQPSQYF.

This clonotype was detected many times. The V call is TRBV6-1, the J call TRBJ2-3, with 11 bases matching TRBD2. Unmatched junction bases numbered 8, after V lost 1 base and J lost 8 bases. The CDR3 is 16 residues long. CDR1 and CDR2 (germline): MNHNS, SASEGT. The CDR3 DNA reads as TGTGCCAGCAGTGAAGTTGGAGCACTAGCGGGGGCTACGCAGTATTTT. Translated, it gives CASSEVGALAGATQYF.

This chain connects TRBV6-5 to TRBJ1-6; 7 nucleotides line up with TRBD1. CDR1 MNHEY and CDR2 SVGAGI come from the germline V gene. There are 13 residues in the CDR3. V lost 8 bases to trimming and J lost 4 bases; unmatched junction nucleotides: 2. The chain's CDR3 is CASWGQYNSPLHF. The CDR3 DNA follows: TGTGCCAGCTGGGGACAGTATAATTCACCCCTCCACTTT.

The table lists this clonotype with a few counts. J is TRBJ1-1 and V is TRBV5-5; no clear D gene. V gave up 7 bases and J gave up 5 bases, with 12 bases separating them. Germline CDR1 reads SGHKS; CDR2 reads YYEKEE (reference sequence). The CDR3 loop spans 12 amino acids. CDR3 protein: CASEVGMTEAFF. In DNA, the CDR3 is TGTGCCAGCGAGGTAGGGATGACTGAAGCTTTCTTT.

This clonotype was picked up a small number of times. The rearrangement links TRBV5-4 to TRBJ2-5, with 11 bases matching TRBD2. The CDR3 spans 15 residues. V gave up 4 bases and J gave up 5 bases; unmatched junction bases: 7. Germline loops: CDR1 SGHNT, CDR2 YYREEE (reference sequence). The CDR3 nucleotides read TGTGCCAGCAGCCAGACTAGCGGGGCCCAGGAGACCCAGTACTTC. Its protein is CASSQTSGAQETQYF.

This clonotype was detected many times. This chain joins TRBV7-3 and TRBJ2-3, with D perhaps matching TRBD2 (6 bases). From germline, CDR1 is SGHTA and CDR2 FQGTGA. V lost 8 bases, J lost 0 bases, and 12 bases lay in between. The CDR3 totals 14 residues. In nucleotides, the CDR3 is TGTGCCAGCGGTCCGGGGGAAAGCACAGATACGCAGTATTTT. This encodes CASGPGESTDTQYF. The variable domain in full, completed from reference TRBV7-3 and TRBJ2-3, reads GAGVSQTPSNKVTEKGKYVELRCDPISGHTALYWYRQSLGQGPEFLIYFQGTGAADDSGLPNDRFFAVRPEGSVSTLKIQRTERGDSAVYLCASGPGESTDTQYFGPGTRLTVL.

The table lists this clonotype with a few counts. V gene TRBV20-1 combines with J gene TRBJ1-2, with D perhaps TRBD1 (5 bases). Germline V gene data show CDR1 as DFQATT and CDR2 as SNEGSKA (reference sequence). V gave up 0 bases and J gave up 8 bases, with 10 bases separating them. This CDR3 is 12 amino acids long. CDR3 region: CSAREQVYGYTF. CDR3 sequence (DNA): TGCAGTGCTAGAGAACAGGTTTACGGCTACACCTTC.

This clonotype was recorded at least ten times. The gene calls are TRBV6-2 or TRBV6-3 and TRBJ1-6; D is uncertain. Germline V CDR1 and CDR2: MNHEY, SVGEGT. CDR3 length: 12 residues. Deletions cut 0 bases from V and 7 bases from J, with 1 base between. The CDR3 loop is CASSYSNSPLHF. CDR3 in DNA: TGTGCCAGCAGTTACTCCAATTCACCCCTCCACTTT.

To note about this clonotype: A much larger clone sits a single nucleotide away, making a read error possible. The V call is TRBV7-9, the J call TRBJ2-7; no clear D gene. The CDR3 has 13 residues. V dropped 6 bases and J dropped 0 bases, with 9 bases sitting between them. Per the germline V gene, CDR1 is SEHNR and CDR2 is FQNEAQ (reference sequence). The CDR3 bases are TGTGCCAGCAGTTCGGAACACTCCTACGAGCAGTACTTC. It yields the protein CASSSEHSYEQYF.

This clonotype was seen more than once but under ten times. The genes are TRBV11-2 and TRBJ2-7; 11 bases agree with TRBD2. The CDR3 sequence is 15 residues long. Unmatched junction bases numbered 2, after V lost 2 bases and J lost 2 bases. Germline V gene sequence: CDR1 SGHAT, CDR2 FQNNGV. The CDR3 region is CASSLNSGGAYEQYF. In nucleotides, the CDR3 is TGTGCCAGCAGCTTAAATAGCGGGGGGGCCTACGAGCAGTACTTC.

This clonotype was counted many times. The chain employs TRBV12-3 or TRBV12-4 and TRBJ2-1, with D perhaps matching TRBD1 (5 bases). The V end was cut by 5 bases, the J end by 9 bases, with 11 bases between. CDR3 length: 12 residues. The CDR3, as DNA: TGTGCCAGCAGTCCTCAGGGTAGTGAGCAGTTCTTC. Translating it yields CASSPQGSEQFF.

This clonotype has a count of ten or more. The rearrangement joins TRBV6-2 or TRBV6-3 to TRBJ2-1; tentatively, D is TRBD1 or TRBD2 (6 bases each). Trimming cost V 0 bases and J 0 bases, with 9 bases left between them. The germline CDR1 and CDR2 sequences are MNHEY and SVGEGT. CDR3 length: 16 residues. The CDR3 sequence is CASSYSPGASYNEQFF. The CDR3 nucleotides read TGTGCCAGCAGTTACTCCCCGGGGGCCTCCTACAATGAGCAGTTCTTC.

This clonotype has ten or more counts. This chain joins TRBV7-2 and TRBJ2-1, with D possibly being TRBD2 (7 bases). CDR3 length: 16 amino acids. From germline, CDR1 is SGHTA and CDR2 FQGNSA. V gave up 6 bases and J gave up 6 bases, with 21 bases separating them. The CDR3 is CASRPAGGGGVNEQFF. As DNA, the CDR3 is TGTGCCAGCAGGCCCGCTGGAGGGGGGGGCGTCAATGAGCAGTTCTTC. Using reference TRBV7-2 and TRBJ2-1 for the parts outside the CDR3, the full variable domain is GAGVSQSPSNKVTEKGKDVELRCDPISGHTALYWYRQSLGQGLEFLIYFQGNSAPDKSGLPSDRFSAERTGGSVSTLTIQRTQQEDSAVYLCASRPAGGGGVNEQFFGPGTRLTVL.

The table lists this clonotype with many counts. The V call is TRBV6-1, the J call TRBJ2-5, with 8 bases lining up with TRBD2. V was clipped by 11 bases and J by 5 bases; unmatched bases: 16. The CDR3 contains 15 residues. CDR1 is MNHNS, CDR2 SASEGT, per germline. CDR3 sequence reads: CASSADGGGLETQYF. As DNA, the CDR3 is TGTGCCTCGTCGGCGGACGGGGGGGGACTCGAGACCCAGTACTTC.

Ten or more counts support this clonotype. The rearrangement links TRBV30 to TRBJ1-5; 7 bases are a match to TRBD1. Losses at the gene ends were 5 bases for V and 4 bases for J; bases not matched to a gene: 2. Germline loops: CDR1 GTSNPN, CDR2 SVGIG (reference sequence). CDR3 length equals 12 residues. The CDR3 DNA is TGTGCCTGGGCGGGACAGAATCAGCCCCAGCATTTT. Translation gives CAWAGQNQPQHF. Drawing the rest from reference TRBV30 and TRBJ1-5, the complete variable domain is SQTIHQWPATLVQPVGSPLSLECTVEGTSNPNLYWYRQAAGRGLQLLFYSVGIGQISSEVPQNLSASRPQDRQFILSSKKLLLSDSGFYLCAWAGQNQPQHFGDGTRLSIL.

This clonotype has a count of ten or more. V and J are TRBV19 and TRBJ1-1; 10 nucleotides align to TRBD1. Germline assignment: CDR1 LNHDA and CDR2 SQIVND (reference sequence). This CDR3 is 17 amino acids long. V was pared by 6 bases and J by 0 bases, with 10 bases of the junction left unmatched. The CDR3 is CASRGQGTTSMNTEAFF. CDR3 coding DNA: TGTGCCAGTAGGGGACAGGGGACTACCAGCATGAACACTGAAGCTTTCTTT.